Each of the 32 T cell receptor beta chains below was sequenced from the same sample in a study of T cell repertoires in cytomegalovirus infection. TCRdb re-called the reads through MiXCR, storing one row per CDR3 protein. This repertoire shows a few hundred thousand distinct CDR3 sequences, roughly 20% found once; its top ten account for about 20%. Material for sequencing was CD8+ T cells from PBMCs. The receptors stem from a human donor in good health (CMV status not recorded). Some clones in this sample may be carry-over from other donors' samples.

In its sample, this clonotype was seen many times. The chain recombines TRBV7-9 with TRBJ1-4; 8 nucleotides agree with TRBD1. The J segment lost 5 bases and the V segment lost 5 bases, leaving 10 bases of the junction unmatched. Germline values: CDR1 SEHNR, CDR2 FQNEAQ (reference sequence). The length of the CDR3 is 16 residues. CDR3 in amino acids: CASSGTARDRNEKLFF. The CDR3 coding sequence is TGTGCCAGCAGCGGGACAGCCCGGGACAGGAATGAAAAACTGTTTTTT.

A remark on this clonotype: Lacking the conserved final phenylalanine or tryptophan, this CDR3 likely reflects a read error. The chain joins TRBV2 to TRBJ2-7, with a possible D match to TRBD2 (5 bases). The germline gives CDR1 SNHLY, CDR2 FYNNEI. Deletions cut 8 bases from V and 2 bases from J, with 13 bases between. The CDR3 totals 13 residues. CDR3 sequence reads: CASAGLFTYEQYI. CDR3 DNA sequence: TGTGCCAGCGCGGGCTTGTTTACCTACGAGCAGTACATC.

This clonotype was seen many times. Written as DNA, the CDR3 is TGTGCCAGCAGCGCAGCAACTCCGAACACTGAAGCTTTCTTT. This sequence encodes CASSAATPNTEAFF. The V call is TRBV6-2 or TRBV6-3, the J call TRBJ1-1; D uncertain. The V end was cut by 6 bases, the J end by 1 base, with 12 bases between. Germline CDR1 reads MNHEY; CDR2 reads SVGEGT. The CDR3 runs 14 residues.

This clonotype was counted a few times. This chain uses TRBV28 with TRBJ2-3, with D perhaps matching TRBD2 (6 bases). V lost 5 bases to trimming and J lost 2 bases, with 14 bases between them. Per the germline V gene, CDR1 is MDHEN and CDR2 is SYDVKM. The CDR3 runs 15 residues. The DNA for the CDR3 is TGTGCCAGCAGTAACCCGGGGGAGGACACAGATACGCAGTATTTT. Translation gives CASSNPGEDTDTQYF.

This clonotype was recorded many times. The rearrangement uses TRBV12-3 or TRBV12-4 and TRBJ1-2, with 11 bases identical to TRBD1. With 7 bases clipped from V and 7 bases from J, the junction kept 11 bases outside the gene matches. This CDR3 contains 15 residues. DNA for the CDR3: TGTGCCAGCATGGACAGGGGGCGAGTGCCATCTGGCTACACCTTC. Its protein product is CASMDRGRVPSGYTF.

The chain joins TRBV2 to TRBJ2-1; D might be TRBD1 (6 bases). The germline gives CDR1 SNHLY, CDR2 FYNNEI. Trimming stripped 7 bases from V and 4 bases from J, with 8 bases between. The CDR3 spans 12 residues. CDR3 DNA sequence: TGTGCCAGCACCGGACAGTACAATGAGCAGTTCTTC. Its protein product is CASTGQYNEQFF.

The chain combines TRBV19 with TRBJ2-2; the match to TRBD1 covers 9 bases. Germline V CDR1 and CDR2: LNHDA, SQIVND (reference sequence). V shed 5 bases and J 5 bases; nucleotides not matched to a gene: 9. The CDR3 sequence is 16 residues long. The CDR3 protein is CASSLDRGIRTGELFF. The DNA for the CDR3 is TGTGCCAGTAGTCTTGACAGGGGGATCCGGACCGGGGAGCTGTTTTTT.

This clonotype was counted ten times or more. This chain joins TRBV12-3 or TRBV12-4 and TRBJ2-2; D unresolved. V was cut by 7 bases and J by 3 bases, with 6 bases left in between. CDR3 length equals 12 residues. CDR3 DNA: TGTGCCAGCACCTGGGACACCGGGGAGCTGTTTTTT. The encoded protein is CASTWDTGELFF.

This clonotype appeared a few times. The chain uses TRBV7-9 and TRBJ1-4; D uncertain. CDR3 size: 13 residues. In germline, CDR1 is SEHNR, CDR2 FQNEAQ (reference sequence). V lost 2 bases, J lost 6 bases, and 7 bases lay in between. This CDR3 reads CASSLIKDEKLFF. Here the CDR3 DNA reads TGTGCCAGCAGCTTAATCAAGGATGAAAAACTGTTTTTT.

This clonotype turned up a few times. This chain connects TRBV10-3 to TRBJ1-2, with TRBD1 as a possible D gene (6 bases). CDR1 and CDR2 (germline): ENHRY, SYGVKD. With 4 bases removed from V and 4 bases from J, the gap between germline ends came to 22 bases. This CDR3 contains 17 residues. DNA of the CDR3: TGTGCCATCAGTGCAGTAAAGCCGGGACACACAGGCTATGGCTACACCTTC. This gives the protein CAISAVKPGHTGYGYTF.

The chain joins TRBV2 to TRBJ2-7; D is perhaps TRBD1 (7 bases). Trimming cost V 5 bases and J 0 bases, with 17 bases left between them. Germline V lookup: CDR1 SNHLY, CDR2 FYNNEI. The CDR3 totals 16 residues. CDR3 sequence (DNA): TGTGCCAGCAGTTCAGACAGGGAGACTAGCTCCTACGAGCAGTACTTC. It yields the protein CASSSDRETSSYEQYF.

This clonotype was picked up a small number of times. The chain employs TRBV20-1 and TRBJ2-7; D is perhaps TRBD2 (6 bases). The CDR3 covers 14 residues. Trimming pared 0 bases from V and 3 bases from J, leaving 12 bases between. In germline, CDR1 is DFQATT, CDR2 SNEGSKA (reference sequence). The CDR3: CSARESMRGYEQYF. The CDR3 coding sequence is TGCAGTGCTAGAGAATCAATGCGGGGCTACGAGCAGTACTTC.

The chain couples TRBV14 to TRBJ1-1; TRBD1 matches at 10 bases. CDR1 is SGHDN and CDR2 is FVKESK in the germline V gene. Trimming cost V 3 bases and J 1 base; bases outside gene matches: 8. The length of the CDR3 is 17 residues. DNA for the CDR3: TGTGCCAGCAGCCACCTGGACAGGGGGGTAGAGAACACTGAAGCTTTCTTT. It yields the protein CASSHLDRGVENTEAFF. Combining the CDR3 with reference TRBV14 and TRBJ1-1 gives the whole variable domain EAGVTQFPSHSVIEKGQTVTLRCDPISGHDNLYWYRRVMGKEIKFLLHFVKESKQDESGMPNNRFLAERTGGTYSTLKVQPAELEDSGVYFCASSHLDRGVENTEAFFGQGTRLTVV.

This clonotype was seen at least ten times. The chain combines TRBV7-8 with TRBJ2-5, with D perhaps matching TRBD1 (7 bases). Trimming took 2 bases from V and 1 from J, leaving 8 bases between them. CDR1 and CDR2 (germline): SGHVS, FQNEAQ. The CDR3 is 14 residues long. The CDR3 loop is CASSLQGGQETQYF. The DNA of the CDR3 is TGTGCCAGCAGCTTACAGGGGGGCCAAGAGACCCAGTACTTC.

CDR3 in amino acids: CASSLRSGGFLLNEQFF. CDR3 DNA: TGTGCCAGCAGCTTGCGGAGCGGGGGGTTCCTTCTAAATGAGCAGTTCTTC. The genes are TRBV5-6 and TRBJ2-1, with 9 positions matching TRBD2. The CDR3 covers 17 residues. Trimming at V came to 1 base and at J to 7 bases, leaving 12 bases not matched to a gene. Germline V gene sequence: CDR1 SGHDT, CDR2 YYEEEE.

This clonotype was observed a handful of times. The CDR3 protein is CAISVPFEGGEPGTQYF. The CDR3 nucleotides are TGTGCCATCAGTGTCCCGTTTGAGGGAGGGGAGCCGGGGACCCAGTACTTC. The chain couples TRBV10-3 to TRBJ2-5, with 7 bases identical to TRBD2. The V and J ends lost 4 bases and 7 bases, in that order; junction bases with no gene match: 18. The germline CDR1 and CDR2 sequences are ENHRY and SYGVKD. The CDR3 length is 17 residues.

This clonotype was seen only a few times. This sequence joins TRBV7-9 and TRBJ1-4, with 9 positions matching TRBD1. Germline-derived CDR1 and CDR2 are SEHNR and FQNEAQ (reference sequence). Germline trimming cut 4 bases from V and 6 bases from J; bases unmatched to any gene: 9. CDR3 length equals 16 residues. The DNA of the CDR3 is TGTGCCAGCAGCTCGTCGGGACAGGGTGAGGATGAAAAACTGTTTTTT. This codes for CASSSSGQGEDEKLFF.

This clonotype occurred many times. The rearrangement uses TRBV7-2 and TRBJ2-3, with no clear D. The germline CDR1 and CDR2 sequences are SGHTA and FQGNSA. The CDR3 consists of 15 residues. V was clipped by 0 bases and J by 6 bases, with 13 bases between them. The CDR3 spells CASSLAGMAADTQYF. DNA for the CDR3: TGTGCCAGCAGCTTAGCGGGGATGGCGGCGGATACGCAGTATTTT.

In regard to this clonotype: This sequence may be a read error, since a much larger clone differs from it by one base. The chain carries TRBV11-2 and TRBJ2-1; D gene unclear. The V gene's germline CDR1 is SGHAT and CDR2 FQNNGV. This CDR3 region has 15 residues. V lost 5 bases and J lost 2, with 13 bases in between. The CDR3 DNA reads TGTGCCAGCAGCGACGACGTAACCCCCTACAATGAGCAGTTCTTC. Protein product: CASSDDVTPYNEQFF.

This clonotype was counted a few times. The chain recombines TRBV2 with TRBJ1-1; D not resolved. Germline-derived CDR1 and CDR2 are SNHLY and FYNNEI. Trimming removed 4 bases at V and 1 base at J, with 7 bases between. The length of the CDR3 is 13 residues. The CDR3, as DNA: TGTGCCAGCAGTGTGGGCGCGAACACTGAAGCTTTCTTT. Translation: CASSVGANTEAFF.

J is TRBJ2-1 and V is TRBV20-1, with a possible D match to TRBD2 (5 bases). This CDR3 has 13 residues. Germline V gene sequence: CDR1 DFQATT, CDR2 SNEGSKA (reference sequence). Trimming cost V 0 bases and J 2 bases, with 5 bases left between them. As DNA, the CDR3 is TGCAGTGCTAGAGAGAGGGCCTACAATGAGCAGTTCTTC. It encodes CSARERAYNEQFF.

The genes are TRBV7-9 and TRBJ1-2; a weak D match, TRBD1 (5 bases). V was shortened by 3 bases and J by 8 bases, with 22 bases between the two germline ends. The CDR3 totals 16 residues. From germline, CDR1 is SEHNR and CDR2 FQNEAQ (reference sequence). The CDR3 loop is CASSFGRRVGDSGYTF. The CDR3 DNA reads as TGTGCCAGCAGCTTCGGTCGGAGGGTTGGGGACTCCGGCTACACCTTC.

The chain carries TRBV6-5 and TRBJ2-5, with TRBD2 as a possible D gene (6 bases). The V end was cut by 1 base, the J end by 10 bases, with 16 bases between. The germline V gene has CDR1 MNHEY and CDR2 SVGAGI. CDR3 length: 14 amino acids. The CDR3 DNA reads as TGTGCCAGCAGTTACTTCGCGGGGCAGGTGGGCCAGTACTTC. This encodes CASSYFAGQVGQYF.

A remark on this clonotype: A much larger clone is a single base away; this may be a read error. The chain links TRBV28 to TRBJ1-4; D possibly corresponds to TRBD1 (5 bases). Per germline, CDR1 MDHEN and CDR2 SYDVKM. The CDR3 sequence is 16 residues long. The chain's CDR3 is CANSPRGQGTDEKLFF. The CDR3 nucleotides are TGTGCCAACAGTCCTCGAGGGCAGGGTACGGATGAAAAACTGTTTTTT. Combining the CDR3 with reference TRBV28 and TRBJ1-4 gives the whole variable domain DVKVTQSSRYLVKRTGEKVFLECVQDMDHENMFWYRQDPGLGLRLIYFSYDVKMKEKGDIPEGYSVSREKKERFSLILESASTNQTSMYLCANSPRGQGTDEKLFFGSGTQLSVL.

This clonotype was seen ten or more times. This rearrangement joins TRBV7-9 to TRBJ1-4, with 11 bases identical to TRBD1. The J segment lost 7 bases and the V segment lost 5 bases, leaving 6 bases of the junction unmatched. This CDR3 is built from 15 residues. Germline CDR1 SEHNR, CDR2 FQNEAQ (reference sequence). CDR3 sequence reads: CASSHGQGASEKLFF. CDR3 DNA: TGTGCCAGCAGCCATGGACAGGGGGCTAGTGAAAAACTGTTTTTT.

This clonotype was found many times. The chain couples TRBV6-5 to TRBJ1-1; D not certain. The germline V gene encodes CDR1 MNHEY and CDR2 SVGAGI. The CDR3 consists of 11 residues. The V end was cut by 2 bases, the J end by 12 bases, with 10 bases between. The CDR3 DNA reads TGTGCCAGCAGTTACAGGGAAAGGACTTTCTTT. Translating it yields CASSYRERTFF.

Many counts were recorded for this clonotype. The chain is built from TRBV12-3 or TRBV12-4 and TRBJ2-3; 11 bases are shared with TRBD2. The junction had 7 bases not matched to a gene; V was cut back by 6 bases and J by 5 bases. The CDR3 has 15 residues. As DNA, the CDR3 is TGTGCCAGCAGCCCTTCTAGCGGGGGGCGAGATACGCAGTATTTT. Protein sequence: CASSPSSGGRDTQYF.

The chain recombines TRBV12-3 or TRBV12-4 with TRBJ2-2; D might be TRBD2 (6 bases). Trimming removed 5 bases from V and 4 bases from J, with 14 bases in between. CDR3 length equals 15 residues. CDR3 bases: TGTGCCAGCAGTCCCGAAACTAGCAGCACCGGGGAGCTGTTTTTT. Its translation: CASSPETSSTGELFF.

The CDR3: CASSLGGQGIGAFF. CDR3 coding DNA: TGTGCCAGCAGTTTAGGGGGACAGGGGATTGGAGCTTTCTTT. The gene calls are TRBV12-3 or TRBV12-4 and TRBJ1-1; 10 nucleotides align to TRBD1. The CDR3 spans 14 residues. The ends lost 1 base at V and 10 bases at J; junction bases unmatched: 6.

This clonotype was found many times. The V call is TRBV2, the J call TRBJ2-2; TRBD2 agrees at 10 bases. This CDR3 comprises 16 residues. V was pared by 6 bases and J by 3 bases, with 7 bases of the junction left unmatched. CDR1 is SNHLY and CDR2 is FYNNEI in the germline V gene. CDR3 coding DNA: TGTGCCAGCAGCGATACGAGCGGGGGGGACACCGGGGAGCTGTTTTTT. Amino acid sequence: CASSDTSGGDTGELFF.

This clonotype showed up just a few times. V is TRBV12-3 or TRBV12-4 and J is TRBJ2-5, with TRBD2 identical over 13 bases. CDR3 length equals 15 residues. Unmatched junction bases numbered 1, after V lost 4 bases and J lost 2 bases. The CDR3 region is CASSSGLAGQETQYF. The CDR3 region has the DNA TGTGCCAGCAGTTCGGGACTAGCGGGGCAAGAGACCCAGTACTTC.

The table lists this clonotype with a few counts. This sequence joins TRBV7-8 and TRBJ1-1; D possibly corresponds to TRBD1 (5 bases). The CDR3 runs to 11 residues. V lost 9 bases, J lost 5 bases, and 10 bases lay in between. The germline CDR1 and CDR2 sequences are SGHVS and FQNEAQ. The CDR3 region has the DNA TGTGCCAGTCTTCGGGGGACTGAAGCTTTCTTT. It translates to CASLRGTEAFF.